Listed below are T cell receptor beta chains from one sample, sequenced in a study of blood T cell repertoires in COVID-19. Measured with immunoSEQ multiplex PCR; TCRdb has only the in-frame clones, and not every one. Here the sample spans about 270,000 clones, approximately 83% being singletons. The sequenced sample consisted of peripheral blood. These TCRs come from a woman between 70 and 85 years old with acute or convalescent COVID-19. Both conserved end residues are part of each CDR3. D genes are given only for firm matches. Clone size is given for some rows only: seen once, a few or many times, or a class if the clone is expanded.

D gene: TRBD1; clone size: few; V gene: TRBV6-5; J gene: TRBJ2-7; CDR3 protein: CASSPSRGQVAQYF; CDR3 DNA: TGTGCCAGCAGTCCCTCGAGGGGACAGGTCGCGCAGTACTTC
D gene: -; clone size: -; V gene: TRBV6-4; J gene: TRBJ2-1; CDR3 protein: CASSSSAGTSLGGQFF; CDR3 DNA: TGTGCCAGCAGTTCCTCAGCCGGGACTTCCCTCGGCGGGCAGTTCTTC
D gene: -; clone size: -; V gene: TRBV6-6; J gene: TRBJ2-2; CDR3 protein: CASSLQTGELFF; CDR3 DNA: TGTGCCAGCAGTTTACAGACCGGGGAGCTGTTTTTT
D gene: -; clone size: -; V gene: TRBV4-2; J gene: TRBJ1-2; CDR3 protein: CASSQEGGRGSYGYTF; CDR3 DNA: TGTGCCAGCAGCCAAGAAGGTGGGAGGGGATCATATGGCTACACCTTC
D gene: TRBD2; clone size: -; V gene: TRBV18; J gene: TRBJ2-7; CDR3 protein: CASSLLQLAGGPGGEQYF; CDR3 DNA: TGTGCCAGCTCACTCCTGCAACTAGCGGGGGGCCCCGGGGGCGAGCAGTACTTC
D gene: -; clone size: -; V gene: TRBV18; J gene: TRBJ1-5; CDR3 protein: CASSPSIDQPQHF; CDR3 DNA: TGTGCCAGCTCACCGTCAATTGATCAGCCCCAGCATTTT
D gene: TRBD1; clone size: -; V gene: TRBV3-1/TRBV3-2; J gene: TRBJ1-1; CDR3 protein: CASSVGGRDTEAFF; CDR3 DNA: TGTGCCAGCAGTGTAGGGGGCAGGGACACTGAAGCTTTCTTT
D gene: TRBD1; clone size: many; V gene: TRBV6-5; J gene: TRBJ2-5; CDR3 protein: CASSPLQGKKETQYF; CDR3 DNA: TGTGCCAGCAGCCCCTTACAGGGGAAAAAAGAGACCCAGTACTTC
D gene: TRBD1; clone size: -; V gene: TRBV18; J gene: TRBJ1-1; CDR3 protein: CASSVGQLMNTEAFF; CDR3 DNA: TGTGCCAGCTCAGTGGGACAGCTCATGAACACTGAAGCTTTCTTT
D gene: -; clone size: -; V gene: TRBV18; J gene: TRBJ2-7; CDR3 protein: CASSPFFGTPSYEQYF; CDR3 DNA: TGTGCCAGCTCACCTTTTTTCGGGACTCCGTCCTACGAGCAGTACTTC